This entry lists 23 T cell receptor beta chains sequenced from one sample in a study of lymphopenia after photon versus proton radiotherapy. The data were produced by immunoSEQ multiplex PCR, yet TCRdb's version contains in-frame clones alone and is incomplete. The table has 50,000 or so clones, 92% seen once; the top ten hold more than 15%. The material was peripheral blood, obtained from a patient treated with photon-based radiotherapy. Receptor source: a woman aged 35 to 49 with cholangiocarcinoma.

The CDR3 reads CASQTVRGYTF. The DNA for the CDR3 is TGTGCCAGCCAAACGGTTCGTGGCTACACCTTC. The rearrangement uses TRBV28 and TRBJ1-2; D not resolved. The germline gives CDR1 MDHEN, CDR2 SYDVKM. CDR3 length: 11 residues. V gave up 8 bases and J gave up 7 bases, with 11 bases separating them.

V gene TRBV5-8 combines with J gene TRBJ2-7, with 13 bases aligning to TRBD2. CDR3 length equals 17 residues. The J segment lost 4 bases and the V segment lost 4 bases, leaving 11 bases of the junction unmatched. The germline gives CDR1 SGHTS, CDR2 YDEGEE. The CDR3 region is CASSMRTSGRLRYEQYF. As DNA, the CDR3 is TGTGCCAGCAGCATGAGGACTAGCGGGAGATTGCGGTACGAGCAGTACTTC.

The chain joins TRBV5-1 to TRBJ2-7, with no clear D. The CDR3 is made up of 13 amino acids. V was trimmed by 2 bases and J by 6 bases, leaving 12 bases between them. Looked up from germline, CDR1 is SGHRS and CDR2 is YFSETQ. This CDR3 reads CASSLASWGEQYF. CDR3 sequence (DNA): TGCGCCAGCAGCTTAGCAAGCTGGGGCGAGCAGTACTTC. The full variable domain, completed using reference TRBV5-1 and TRBJ2-7, is KAGVTQTPRYLIKTRGQQVTLSCSPISGHRSVSWYQQTPGQGLQFLFEYFSETQRNKGNFPGRFSGRQFSNSRSEMNVSTLELGDSALYLCASSLASWGEQYFGPGTRLTVT.

This sequence joins TRBV7-9 and TRBJ1-6; D call uncertain. Germline CDR1 SEHNR, CDR2 FQNEAQ (reference sequence). The V gene lost 4 bases and the J gene lost 14 bases, with 15 bases spanning the gap. There are 13 residues in the CDR3. The CDR3 protein is CASSSPGPSALHF. The CDR3 coding sequence is TGTGCCAGCAGCTCACCGGGCCCCTCCGCCCTCCACTTT. Combining the CDR3 with reference TRBV7-9 and TRBJ1-6 gives the whole variable domain DTGVSQNPRHKITKRGQNVTFRCDPISEHNRLYWYRQTLGQGPEFLTYFQNEAQLEKSRLLSDRFSAERPKGSFSTLEIQRTEQGDSAMYLCASSSPGPSALHFGNGTRLTVT.

This clone has just a few counts. The chain is built from TRBV9 and TRBJ1-2; D ambiguous. Trimming removed 3 bases at V and 4 bases at J, with 7 bases between. This CDR3 spans 12 amino acids. Germline V gene lookup returns CDR1 SGDLS and CDR2 YYNGEE. This CDR3 reads CASSGDGYGYTF. CDR3 nucleotides: TGTGCCAGCAGCGGCGACGGCTATGGCTACACCTTC.

This clone was recorded only once. The V gene is TRBV10-3, the J gene TRBJ1-3; 8 nucleotides align to TRBD1. After removal of 5 bases from V and 1 base from J, the junction contained 4 bases not matched to a gene. The germline V gene encodes CDR1 ENHRY and CDR2 SYGVKD. CDR3 length equals 15 residues. The DNA for the CDR3 is TGTGCCATCAGTAAGACAGGGGTGTCTGGAAACACCATATATTTT. Protein: CAISKTGVSGNTIYF.

This clone was picked up one time. This chain joins TRBV5-1 and TRBJ1-5; D gene uncertain. Trimming left V 2 bases short and J 7 bases short, with 13 bases between. Germline CDR1 is SGHRS and CDR2 is YFSETQ. This CDR3 region has 14 residues. DNA of the CDR3: TGCGCCAGCAGCTTCGGAGACAAAGGCCAGCCCCAGCATTTT. It is translated as CASSFGDKGQPQHF.

The rearrangement links TRBV28 to TRBJ1-6, with D unresolved. The germline gives CDR1 MDHEN, CDR2 SYDVKM. Trimming left V 5 bases short and J 9 bases short, with 11 bases between. This CDR3 contains 13 residues. CDR3 nucleotides: TGTGCCAGCAGTCCCGGGGTGGGTTCACCCCTCCACTTT. Protein sequence: CASSPGVGSPLHF.

The chain joins TRBV7-2 to TRBJ2-5; 7 bases align to TRBD1. The CDR3 is made up of 16 amino acids. Germline V gene data show CDR1 as SGHTA and CDR2 as FQGNSA. Trimming removed 5 bases from V and 4 bases from J; junction bases left unmatched: 13. The CDR3: CASSPPGQDRRETQYF. CDR3 bases: TGTGCCAGCAGCCCCCCCGGACAGGATCGAAGAGAGACCCAGTACTTC.

This sequence joins TRBV29-1 and TRBJ2-1, with D maybe TRBD2 (6 bases). Germline CDR1 is SQVTM and CDR2 is ANQGSEA. The CDR3 consists of 14 residues. V lost 7 bases and J 5 bases, leaving 18 bases between the germline ends. CDR3 loop: CSAGEPSFNNEQFF. The CDR3, as DNA: TGCAGCGCGGGGGAGCCCAGCTTCAACAATGAGCAGTTCTTC.

The chain combines TRBV4-3 with TRBJ1-1, with a tentative D call TRBD1 (6 bases). The CDR3 contains 13 residues. The V gene lost 1 base and the J gene lost 10 bases, with 13 bases spanning the gap. CDR1 is LGHNA, CDR2 YSLEER, per germline. The CDR3 loop reads CASSQVGLQGAFF. The DNA for the CDR3 is TGCGCCAGCAGCCAAGTAGGATTACAGGGAGCTTTCTTT.

V usage is TRBV9 and J usage is TRBJ1-1; no clear D. Trimming cost V 0 bases and J 1 base, with 10 bases left between them. This CDR3 comprises 15 residues. Germline V CDR1 and CDR2: SGDLS, YYNGEE. Here the CDR3 reads CASSVGTATNTEAFF. In DNA, the CDR3 is TGTGCCAGCAGCGTAGGTACAGCGACGAACACTGAAGCTTTCTTT. Variable domain in full (rest from reference TRBV9 and TRBJ1-1): DSGVTQTPKHLITATGQRVTLRCSPRSGDLSVYWYQQSLDQGLQFLIQYYNGEERAKGNILERFSAQQFPDLHSELNLSSLELGDSALYFCASSVGTATNTEAFFGQGTRLTVV.

V is TRBV29-1 and J is TRBJ2-5, with 9 bases matching TRBD1. V shed 5 bases, J shed 1 base, and the junction held 11 bases outside the gene matches. The CDR3 runs 16 residues. The germline CDR1 and CDR2 sequences are SQVTM and ANQGSEA. Here the CDR3 reads CSVFPRGDRVQETQYF. The CDR3 DNA follows: TGCAGCGTTTTCCCCAGAGGGGACAGGGTCCAAGAGACCCAGTACTTC.

The CDR3, as DNA: TGTGCCACCAGCAGAGCGTCAGGGGCCTCCGGACTAGCGGGTCAAGAGACCCAGTACTTC. Protein sequence: CATSRASGASGLAGQETQYF. This sequence joins TRBV15 and TRBJ2-5; 11 bases are a match to TRBD2. In germline, CDR1 is LNHNV, CDR2 YYDKDF (reference sequence). CDR3 length: 20 amino acids. V shed 1 base, J shed 2 bases, and the junction held 15 bases outside the gene matches.

The chain links TRBV29-1 to TRBJ2-7; D possibly corresponds to TRBD1 (5 bases). V lost 2 bases and J lost 3, with 14 bases in between. CDR1 SQVTM and CDR2 ANQGSEA come from the germline V gene. The CDR3 is 14 residues long. The CDR3 spells CSVESDTMNYEQYF. CDR3 DNA: TGCAGCGTTGAATCGGACACGATGAACTACGAGCAGTACTTC.

The chain combines TRBV27 with TRBJ2-6; the match to TRBD2 covers 7 bases. The CDR3 has 14 amino acids. Looked up from germline, CDR1 is MNHEY and CDR2 is SMNVEV (reference sequence). V was clipped by 11 bases and J by 0 bases; unmatched bases: 4. This CDR3 is CAAGALSGANVLTF. CDR3 sequence (DNA): TGTGCCGCGGGAGCGCTCTCTGGGGCCAACGTCCTGACTTTC.

The V call is TRBV7-9, the J call TRBJ1-3, with D hard to call. CDR3 size: 12 residues. Germline loops: CDR1 SEHNR, CDR2 FQNEAQ (reference sequence). The ends were cut back, 6 bases at V and 7 bases at J, with 10 bases in the middle. The CDR3 is CASRGRGNTIYF. CDR3 DNA: TGTGCCAGCAGAGGGCGAGGGAACACCATATATTTT.

The CDR3 spells CASSGTSGNEQFF. DNA of the CDR3: TGTGCCAGCAGCGGGACTAGCGGGAATGAGCAGTTCTTC. The chain recombines TRBV7-2 with TRBJ2-1, with 12 positions matching TRBD2. V trimming: 5 bases; J trimming: 7 bases; junction bases outside the gene matches: 0. Per the germline V gene, CDR1 is SGHTA and CDR2 is FQGNSA. This CDR3 has 13 residues.

This chain links TRBV6-6 with TRBJ1-1, with a possible D match to TRBD1 (5 bases). This CDR3 has 14 residues. Trimming left V 7 bases short and J 0 bases short, with 12 bases between. Germline V gene sequence: CDR1 MNHNY, CDR2 SVGAGI (reference sequence). CDR3 nucleotides: TGTGCCAGCACCGTACAGGCAATGAACACTGAAGCTTTCTTT. This encodes CASTVQAMNTEAFF.

This rearrangement joins TRBV28 to TRBJ2-1; 9 bases align to TRBD1. CDR3 length equals 14 residues. Trimming cost V 7 bases and J 5 bases; bases outside gene matches: 6. The V gene's germline CDR1 is MDHEN and CDR2 SYDVKM. In DNA form, the CDR3 reads TGTGCCAGCATTCGGGACAGGGTGAACAATGAGCAGTTCTTC. Its translation is CASIRDRVNNEQFF.

This chain connects TRBV28 to TRBJ1-5; D remains ambiguous. The CDR3 sequence is 14 residues long. Germline-derived CDR1 and CDR2 are MDHEN and SYDVKM. Deletions cut 6 bases from V and 3 bases from J, with 12 bases between. CDR3 sequence reads: CASSPRRSNQPQHF. CDR3 in DNA: TGTGCCAGCAGCCCTCGACGGTCCAATCAGCCCCAGCATTTT. Drawing the rest from reference TRBV28 and TRBJ1-5, the complete variable domain is DVKVTQSSRYLVKRTGEKVFLECVQDMDHENMFWYRQDPGLGLRLIYFSYDVKMKEKGDIPEGYSVSREKKERFSLILESASTNQTSMYLCASSPRRSNQPQHFGDGTRLSIL.

The rearrangement joins TRBV14 to TRBJ2-3; D may be TRBD2 (6 bases). Germline V gene lookup returns CDR1 SGHDN and CDR2 FVKESK. Trimming removed 3 bases from V and 2 bases from J, with 9 bases in between. The CDR3 length is 14 residues. The CDR3 nucleotides are TGTGCCAGCAGCCAGGAGGACTACACAGATACGCAGTATTTT. Its translation is CASSQEDYTDTQYF.

The chain couples TRBV5-6 to TRBJ2-2, with 8 bases aligning to TRBD1. This CDR3 spans 15 amino acids. V shed 7 bases and J 2 bases; nucleotides not matched to a gene: 7. Germline loops: CDR1 SGHDT, CDR2 YYEEEE. CDR3: CASATGTGNTGELFF. The CDR3 bases are TGTGCCAGCGCGACCGGGACAGGCAACACCGGGGAGCTGTTTTTT.